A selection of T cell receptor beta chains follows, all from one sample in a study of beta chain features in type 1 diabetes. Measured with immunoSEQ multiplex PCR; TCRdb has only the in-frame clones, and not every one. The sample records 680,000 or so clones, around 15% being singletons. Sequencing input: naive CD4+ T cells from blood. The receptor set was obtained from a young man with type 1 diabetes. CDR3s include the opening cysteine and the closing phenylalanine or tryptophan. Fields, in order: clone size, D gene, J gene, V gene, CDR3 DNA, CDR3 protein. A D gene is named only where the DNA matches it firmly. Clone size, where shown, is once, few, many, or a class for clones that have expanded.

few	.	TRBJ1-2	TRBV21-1	TGTGCCAGCAGCAATCCAACAGGGGGCGGAGGGGACTATGGCTACACCTTC	CASSNPTGGGGDYGYTF
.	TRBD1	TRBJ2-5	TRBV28	TGTGCCAGCAGTGATACGAGTGGGGACAGGGCCGCTGAGACCCAGTACTTC	CASSDTSGDRAAETQYF
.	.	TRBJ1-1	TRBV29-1	TGCAGCGCTGCAGTTTCGGAGGTCGCTGAAGCTTTCTTT	CSAAVSEVAEAFF
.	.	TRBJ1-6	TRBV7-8	TGTGCCAGCAGCTTAGAAGGGCCCCTCCACTTT	CASSLEGPLHF
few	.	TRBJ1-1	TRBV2	TGTGCCAGTCCGCCCGAGACAGGCCTGAACACTGAAGCTTTCTTT	CASPPETGLNTEAFF
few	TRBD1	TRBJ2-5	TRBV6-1	TGTGCCAGCCAGGACAGGGGGATCCAAGAGACCCAGTACTTC	CASQDRGIQETQYF
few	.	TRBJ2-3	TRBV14	TGTGCCAGCAGCCTTAGCACAGATACGCAGTATTTT	CASSLSTDTQYF
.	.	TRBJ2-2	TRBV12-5	TGTGCTAGTGGTTTGGTATTGGGAAGCACCGGGGAGCTGTTTTTT	CASGLVLGSTGELFF
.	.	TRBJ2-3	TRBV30	TGTGCCTGGCATAGGACAGATACGCAGTATTTT	CAWHRTDTQYF
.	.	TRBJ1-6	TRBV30	TGTGCCTTCGAACGTGGCTCCTATAATTCACCCCTCCACTTT	CAFERGSYNSPLHF
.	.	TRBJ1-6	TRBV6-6	TGTGCCAGCAGTTCCCTACCCTCTGGAGGGGAGGACTTT	CASSSLPSGGEDF
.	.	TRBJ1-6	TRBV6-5	TGTGCCAGCGCATCAGGGGCCGAAGGTTCACCCCTCCACTTT	CASASGAEGSPLHF
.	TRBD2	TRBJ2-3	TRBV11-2	TGTGCCAGCAGCTTCGCGGGGGGCATGGATACGCAGTATTTT	CASSFAGGMDTQYF
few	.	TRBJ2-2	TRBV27	TGTGCCAGCAGTTTACGGGGGACCGGGGAGCTGTTTTTT	CASSLRGTGELFF
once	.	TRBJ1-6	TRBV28	TGTGCCAGCACCTACACACGGGGCTCGAGCTCCTATAATTCACCCCTCCACTTT	CASTYTRGSSSYNSPLHF
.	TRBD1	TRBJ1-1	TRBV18	TGTGCCAGCTCACGGGGACAGGGGGCAATTACTGAAGCTTTCTTT	CASSRGQGAITEAFF
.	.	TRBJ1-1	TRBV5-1	TGCGCCAGCAGCTTGCTCGGAGAGAGCACTGAAGCTTTCTTT	CASSLLGESTEAFF
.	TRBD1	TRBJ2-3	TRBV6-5	TGTGCCAGCAGTCAACAGGGGGTAAACACAGATACGCAGTATTTT	CASSQQGVNTDTQYF
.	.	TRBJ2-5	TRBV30	TGTGCCTGGAGGGCCCGGGTCGAGACCCAGTACTTC	CAWRARVETQYF
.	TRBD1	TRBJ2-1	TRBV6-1	TGTGCCAGCAGCCGAAGGGGACAGGAGAATGAGCAGTTCTTC	CASSRRGQENEQFF
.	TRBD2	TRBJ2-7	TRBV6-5	TGTGCCAGCAGTTACCTGGGACTAGCAAAAGCCGAGCAGTACTTC	CASSYLGLAKAEQYF
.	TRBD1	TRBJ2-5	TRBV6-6	TGTGCCAGCAGTACGGGACAGCACGAGACCCAGTACTTC	CASSTGQHETQYF
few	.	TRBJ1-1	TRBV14	TGTGCCAGCAGCCCCACGAGGAAGCACACTGAAGCTTTCTTT	CASSPTRKHTEAFF
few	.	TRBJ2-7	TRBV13	TGTGCCAGCAGCCCCGTGAAGGGCGGGTCCTACGAGCAGTACTTC	CASSPVKGGSYEQYF
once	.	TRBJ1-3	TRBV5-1	TGCGCCAGCAGCTTCCCCGGAAACACCATATATTTT	CASSFPGNTIYF
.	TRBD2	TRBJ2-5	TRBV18	TGTGCCAGCTCACCATCCGCGGGACTAACGAAAGAGACCCAGTACTTC	CASSPSAGLTKETQYF
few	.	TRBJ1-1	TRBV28	TGTGCCAGCAGTCCCTCCTCGGGAATAACTGAAGCTTTCTTT	CASSPSSGITEAFF
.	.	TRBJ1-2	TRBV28	TGTGCCAGCAGTTCCCCGGAGGCAGGGGTGGACTATGGCTACACCTTC	CASSSPEAGVDYGYTF